These T cell receptor beta chains were read from a single sample in a study of blood T cell repertoires in COVID-19. Sequencing used immunoSEQ multiplex PCR; TCRdb keeps in-frame clones, though not all of them. The sample shows 250,000 or so clones, roughly four fifths of them seen only once. The source material was peripheral blood. The receptors shown here come from a woman aged 18-29 years with acute or convalescent COVID-19. CDR3s include the opening cysteine and the closing phenylalanine or tryptophan. D genes are given only for firm matches. Not every row has a clone size; where given, it reads once, few, many or a size class.

D,size,J,V,CDR3,DNA
-,few,TRBJ2-1,TRBV11-2,CASKDQGIPYNEQFF,TGTGCCAGCAAGGACCAGGGGATACCCTACAATGAGCAGTTCTTC
-,-,TRBJ1-1,TRBV12-5,CASGFLQGRWNTEAFF,TGTGCTAGTGGTTTCCTACAGGGCAGGTGGAACACTGAAGCTTTCTTT
TRBD1,-,TRBJ2-2,TRBV9,CASSGTGDNTGELFF,TGTGCCAGCAGCGGGACAGGGGATAACACCGGGGAGCTGTTTTTT
-,-,TRBJ1-1,TRBV6-4,CASSQRVSTEAFF,TGTGCCAGCAGTCAGAGGGTCAGCACTGAAGCTTTCTTT
-,-,TRBJ1-5,TRBV20-1,CSASRLGQPQHF,TGCAGTGCTAGTCGACTGGGTCAGCCCCAGCATTTT
TRBD1,-,TRBJ2-7,TRBV18,CASSPRLQGPSYEQYF,TGTGCCAGCTCACCCAGATTACAGGGGCCCTCCTACGAGCAGTACTTC
-,-,TRBJ1-5,TRBV28,CASSLAGFNQPQHF,TGTGCCAGCAGTTTAGCAGGGTTTAATCAGCCCCAGCATTTT
-,once,TRBJ2-2,TRBV11-2,CASSLARSGLYTGELFF,TGTGCCAGCAGCTTAGCCCGTAGCGGCCTATACACCGGGGAGCTGTTTTTT
-,-,TRBJ2-7,TRBV21-1,CASSLRGGEQYF,TGTGCCAGCTCCCTCCGGGGGGGCGAGCAGTACTTC
-,-,TRBJ1-2,TRBV6-2/TRBV6-3,CASSYSDGYTF,TGTGCCAGCAGTTACTCCGATGGCTACACCTTC
-,-,TRBJ2-1,TRBV27,CASSTQNEQFF,TGTGCCAGCAGCACACAAAATGAGCAGTTCTTC
-,few,TRBJ1-5,TRBV27,CASSFGGEQPQHF,TGTGCCAGCAGTTTCGGGGGAGAGCAGCCCCAGCATTTT
TRBD1,-,TRBJ1-5,TRBV6-2/TRBV6-3,CASSDRDRGSNQPQHF,TGTGCCAGCAGTGACAGGGACAGAGGAAGCAATCAGCCCCAGCATTTT
TRBD2,-,TRBJ2-3,TRBV7-2,CASSPRSGATDTQYF,TGTGCCAGCAGCCCGAGGAGCGGGGCCACAGATACGCAGTATTTT
TRBD1,-,TRBJ2-1,TRBV11-2,CASSPRPLDRGQHEQFF,TGTGCCAGCAGCCCCCGCCCTCTAGACAGGGGGCAGCATGAGCAGTTCTTC
-,once,TRBJ2-1,TRBV15,CATSGWTVYNEQFF,TGTGCCACCAGCGGATGGACTGTCTACAATGAGCAGTTCTTC
TRBD2,-,TRBJ2-3,TRBV18,CASSPKTSGSSTDTQYF,TGTGCCAGCTCACCGAAAACTAGCGGATCTAGCACAGATACGCAGTATTTT
-,once,TRBJ2-4,TRBV30,CAWSSLTTVQYF,TGTGCCTGGAGTTCGTTAACGACAGTACAGTACTTC
-,few,TRBJ1-1,TRBV9,CASSVDGTGLAFF,TGTGCCAGCAGCGTAGACGGTACAGGGTTGGCTTTCTTT
-,once,TRBJ2-3,TRBV6-5,CASSWSSIPTDTQYF,TGTGCCAGCAGTTGGAGCTCAATACCCACAGATACGCAGTATTTT
-,-,TRBJ2-1,TRBV7-9,CASSLVGGGVTSYNEQFF,TGTGCCAGCAGCTTAGTAGGCGGCGGGGTCACTTCCTACAATGAGCAGTTCTTC
-,once,TRBJ2-7,TRBV27,CASSLKESYEQYF,TGTGCCAGCAGTTTAAAGGAGTCCTACGAGCAGTACTTC
TRBD2,-,TRBJ2-1,TRBV5-4,CASSLAISGRAYNEQFF,TGTGCCAGCAGCTTGGCCATTAGCGGGAGGGCTTACAATGAGCAGTTCTTC
-,few,TRBJ1-4,TRBV29-1,CSVVEGEKLFF,TGCAGCGTTGTTGAGGGTGAAAAACTGTTTTTT
TRBD1,-,TRBJ1-1,TRBV3-1/TRBV3-2,CASSQMTGGGTEAFF,TGTGCCAGCAGCCAGATGACAGGGGGCGGGACTGAAGCTTTCTTT
TRBD1,-,TRBJ2-5,TRBV5-1,CASSLGRQGGVQETQYF,TGCGCCAGCAGCTTGGGGCGACAGGGGGGCGTCCAAGAGACCCAGTACTTC
-,-,TRBJ1-5,TRBV30,CAWSVTGGGNQPQHF,TGTGCCTGGAGTGTTACAGGCGGTGGCAATCAGCCCCAGCATTTT
TRBD1,-,TRBJ2-5,TRBV7-2,CASSSEQGFGTQYF,TGTGCCAGCAGCTCAGAACAGGGGTTTGGGACCCAGTACTTC